The 13 T cell receptor beta chains below all came from one sample that was sequenced in a study of T cell responses to AZD1222 COVID-19 vaccine. The protocol was immunoSEQ multiplex PCR, while the TCRdb copy is restricted to in-frame clones and leaves out a portion. The sample lists some 150,000 clones, roughly nine tenths seen once, with 4.4% in the top ten. The starting material was peripheral blood, obtained on day 0 of MenACWY control vaccination. Receptors were obtained from an adult in good health.

The rearrangement links TRBV30 to TRBJ2-1; D is possibly TRBD1 or TRBD2 (5 bases each). V was pared by 0 bases and J by 3 bases, with 9 bases between. CDR3 size: 14 residues. Germline V lookup: CDR1 GTSNPN, CDR2 SVGIG (reference sequence). The CDR3 region has the DNA TGTGCCTGGAGTGTACTGGGGGACTACAATGAGCAGTTCTTC. This encodes CAWSVLGDYNEQFF.

The chain couples TRBV7-8 to TRBJ2-1; the D call may be TRBD1 or TRBD2 (5 bases each). V lost 5 bases and J 8 bases, leaving 13 bases between the germline ends. This CDR3 comprises 13 residues. The germline CDR1 and CDR2 sequences are SGHVS and FQNEAQ. CDR3 DNA: TGTGCCAGCAGCCGGGGCCCATGGGATGAGCAGTTCTTC. Amino acid sequence: CASSRGPWDEQFF.

The chain has TRBV5-1 and TRBJ2-1; weak D call: TRBD1 (5 bases). V gave up 0 bases and J gave up 5 bases, with 9 bases separating them. This CDR3 is 14 amino acids long. Germline CDR1 and CDR2: SGHRS and YFSETQ. This chain's CDR3 is CASSLGQSHNEQFF. CDR3 coding DNA: TGCGCCAGCAGCTTGGGACAGAGCCACAATGAGCAGTTCTTC.

The rearrangement joins TRBV19 to TRBJ1-3; no firm D call. V was clipped by 3 bases and J by 0 bases, with 9 bases between them. Germline V gene lookup returns CDR1 LNHDA and CDR2 SQIVND (reference sequence). This CDR3 has 15 residues. The CDR3 region has the DNA TGTGCCAGTAGTATTAGGCGGGACTCTGGAAACACCATATATTTT. Its translation: CASSIRRDSGNTIYF.

The chain couples TRBV5-6 to TRBJ1-1, with TRBD1 matching over 9 bases. Germline CDR1 and CDR2: SGHDT and YYEEEE. The CDR3 length is 12 residues. The J segment lost 11 bases and the V segment lost 4 bases, leaving 6 bases of the junction unmatched. The CDR3 DNA reads as TGTGCCAGCAGCATATCCGGGACAGGGGCTTTCTTT. It codes for CASSISGTGAFF.

V is TRBV11-3 and J is TRBJ2-7; a weak D match, TRBD2 (8 bases). CDR3 length: 15 residues. V was trimmed by 1 base and J by 6 bases, leaving 16 bases between them. Germline V CDR1 and CDR2: SGHNT, YENEEA. The CDR3: CASSLAPGGGSEQYF. The CDR3 region has the DNA TGTGCCAGCAGCTTAGCCCCGGGAGGGGGCTCCGAGCAGTACTTC. Supplemented by reference TRBV11-3 and TRBJ2-7, the full variable domain reads EAGVVQSPRYKIIEKKQPVAFWCNPISGHNTLYWYLQNLGQGPELLIRYENEEAVDDSQLPKDRFSAERLKGVDSTLKIQPAELGDSAVYLCASSLAPGGGSEQYFGPGTRLTVT.

This sequence joins TRBV9 and TRBJ2-1; D may be TRBD2 (5 bases). Germline CDR1 SGDLS, CDR2 YYNGEE. Trimming removed 8 bases from V and 10 bases from J, with 13 bases in between. This CDR3 comprises 11 residues. CDR3 loop: CASSLAQEQFF. The CDR3 bases are TGTGCCAGTTCTCTAGCACAGGAGCAGTTCTTC.

The V call is TRBV28, the J call TRBJ2-5; TRBD1 or TRBD2 may be the D gene (5 bases each). V lost 5 bases to trimming and J lost 2 bases, with 12 bases between them. Germline V gene sequence: CDR1 MDHEN, CDR2 SYDVKM. This CDR3 contains 14 residues. The CDR3 bases are TGTGCCAGCAGTCTCCGGGACCGACAAGAGACCCAGTACTTC. Its translation is CASSLRDRQETQYF.

The chain joins TRBV6-2 or TRBV6-3 to TRBJ1-5; D is unresolved. Germline V gives CDR1 MNHEY, CDR2 SVGEGT. V lost 4 bases to trimming and J lost 2 bases, with 15 bases between them. This CDR3 has 16 amino acids. The CDR3 DNA sequence: TGTGCCAGCAGTTCGTTGAGCCGTCCTGGCAATCAGCCCCAGCATTTT. It codes for CASSSLSRPGNQPQHF.

In regard to this clone: The DNA is omitted, as the CDR3 cannot be located on it reliably, and the CDR3 follows TCRdb's listing. The chain joins TRBV28 to TRBJ1-5; TRBD1, the D gene given by the table, was not confirmed from the DNA. Ends included, the CDR3 has 16 residues. The germline V gene has CDR1 MDHEN and CDR2 SYDVKM. Here the CDR3 reads CASSSSGTSSNQPQHF.

This clone was counted a single time. The chain joins TRBV20-1 to TRBJ2-5; TRBD2 agrees at 8 bases. Germline CDR1 and CDR2: DFQATT and SNEGSKA (reference sequence). CDR3 length: 14 residues. Germline trimming cut 3 bases from V and 4 bases from J; bases unmatched to any gene: 7. The CDR3 DNA reads as TGCAGTGCTAGTGAGGCAGCGGGGGTAGAGACCCAGTACTTC. Protein product: CSASEAAGVETQYF.

This sequence joins TRBV9 and TRBJ2-5; 11 bases match TRBD2. This CDR3 is built from 16 residues. Germline values: CDR1 SGDLS, CDR2 YYNGEE. The junction had 8 bases not matched to a gene; V was cut back by 3 bases and J by 4 bases. This chain's CDR3 is CASSGLTGTSGETQYF. The CDR3 DNA is TGTGCCAGCAGCGGCTTAACCGGGACTAGCGGAGAGACCCAGTACTTC.

Here the CDR3 DNA reads TGTGCCAGCAGCGGGGGGAACACTGAAGCTTTCTTT. This translates into CASSGGNTEAFF. This chain connects TRBV7-9 to TRBJ1-1; tentative D call: TRBD1 (5 bases). Germline V gene data show CDR1 as SEHNR and CDR2 as FQNEAQ (reference sequence). The length of the CDR3 is 12 residues. Trimming shortened V by 5 bases and J by 1 base, and 5 bases separated the two germline ends.